Reported below is one TCR beta chain. This CDR3 spans 12 amino acids. Looked up from germline, CDR1 is MNHEY and CDR2 is SMNVEV (reference sequence). Trimming shortened V by 5 bases and J by 12 bases, and 14 bases separated the two germline ends. These data belong to a study of PD-L1 blockade in urothelial cancer. The table came from immunoSEQ multiplex PCR; TCRdb's copy has only in-frame clones and leaves some out. Among about 88,000 clones listed, 85% to 95% were seen once. Patients had locally advanced or metastatic urothelial carcinoma. This clonotype was obtained from a man in his 60s with urothelial cancer. The sample consisted of PBMCs, taken around atezolizumab (anti-PD-L1) treatment. The chain carries TRBV27 and TRBJ2-1, with D uncertain. CDR3 in amino acids: CASSNLGDRQFF. CDR3 bases: TGTGCCAGCAGTAATCTTGGAGATAGGCAGTTCTTC.